This T cell receptor (beta chain) was sequenced in a study of Ad26.COV2.S vaccination and SARS-CoV-2 variants. Study-level information: This donor came from the COV1001 trial of Ad26.COV2.S.

There are 13 residues in the CDR3. Germline CDR1 is LGHDT and CDR2 is YNNKEL (reference sequence). Trimming took off 0 bases at V and 6 bases at J, with 9 bases between the two ends. Notes on this clone: Its specificity is unknown.

Described treatment: roughly 20 received Ad26.COV2.S at low or high dose, single or two shots; about five received placebo; per-sample allocation not given. Repertoires come from day 63 after the first vaccine or placebo injection. In Boston, an adult donor aged 18-55 years took part. Study results and caveats: Substantial breadth was reported for post-vaccination spike-specific CD8+ and CD4+ T cells. Comparable non-spike TCR breadth was observed in vaccine and placebo recipients.

The protocol was immunoSEQ multiplex PCR, while the TCRdb copy is restricted to in-frame clones and leaves out a portion. The data show about 320,000 clones, roughly 86% seen once. The chain combines TRBV3-1 (or the pseudogene TRBV3-2) with TRBJ2-7; D remains unclear. Sequences were derived from peripheral blood, sampled in a trial of Ad26.COV2.S vaccine versus placebo. This TCR came from a person aged 18 to 65 who received the Ad26.COV2.S COVID-19 vaccine or a placebo. CDR3 protein: CASSQELISEQYF. CDR3 nucleotides: TGTGCCAGCAGCCAAGAGTTGATCTCCGAGCAGTACTTC.